This T cell receptor beta chain was identified in a study of glioma-infiltrating T cells. Using RNA template, CDR3s of TCR alpha and beta were amplified with iRepertoire arm-PCR. TCRdb passed the multiplex PCR reads through MiXCR, listing each CDR3 protein once. The table includes about 130,000 distinct CDR3 sequences, approximately 26% detected once. CDR3 length: 16 amino acids. With 6 bases clipped from V and 3 bases from J, the junction kept 12 bases outside the gene matches. Germline V gives CDR1 DFQATT, CDR2 SNEGSKA (reference sequence). Study-level results: Gliomas, especially low-grade, showed above-expected tissue-blood divergence; non-neoplastic patients showed below.

This clonotype occurred many times. Its target is not known. J is TRBJ1-5 and V is TRBV20-1; TRBD1 matches at 9 bases. The sequenced material came from glioma tissue, nonneoplastic brain tissue, or PBMCs (not recorded which). This receptor was obtained from a human donor with low-grade glioma or glioblastoma, undergoing nonglioma brain surgery, or in good health (not recorded which). The CDR3 loop is CSATKGQGGNNQPQHF. CDR3 sequence (DNA): TGCAGTGCCACCAAGGGACAGGGTGGAAACAATCAGCCCCAGCATTTT.